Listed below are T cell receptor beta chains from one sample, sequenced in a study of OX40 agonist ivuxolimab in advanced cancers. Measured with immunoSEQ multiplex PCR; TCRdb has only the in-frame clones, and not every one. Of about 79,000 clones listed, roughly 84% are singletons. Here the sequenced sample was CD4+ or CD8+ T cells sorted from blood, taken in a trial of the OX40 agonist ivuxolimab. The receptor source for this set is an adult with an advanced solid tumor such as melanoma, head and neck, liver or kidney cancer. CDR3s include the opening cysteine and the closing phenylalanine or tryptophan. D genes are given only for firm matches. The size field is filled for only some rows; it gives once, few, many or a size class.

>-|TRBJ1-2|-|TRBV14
TGTGCCAGCAGCCAAGAAAGCTATGGCTACACCTTC
CASSQESYGYTF
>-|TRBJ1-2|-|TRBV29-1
TGCAGCGTCTACCACCCCACGACCACCATGGACTACACCTTC
CSVYHPTTTMDYTF
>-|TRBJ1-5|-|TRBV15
TGTGCCACCCGATCTGGGGTTCAGCCCCAGCATTTT
CATRSGVQPQHF
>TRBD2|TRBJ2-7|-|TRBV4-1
TGCGCCAGCAGCCGCGGACTAGCGGGCGGGAACGAGCAGTACTTC
CASSRGLAGGNEQYF
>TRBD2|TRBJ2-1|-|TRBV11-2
TGTGCCAGCAGCTTAAAGGGACTAGCGGACTCCTACAATGAGCAGTTCTTC
CASSLKGLADSYNEQFF
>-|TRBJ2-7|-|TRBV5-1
TGCGCCAGCAGCTTGGGGCTGGTGACAGCCTCCTACGAGCAGTACTTC
CASSLGLVTASYEQYF
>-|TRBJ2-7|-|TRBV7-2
TGTGCCAGCAGCTTAGGGACCCAGGCCTACGAGCAGTACTTC
CASSLGTQAYEQYF
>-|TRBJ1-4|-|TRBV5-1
TGCGCCAGCAGCTTGGTTTTCAGGGGCGGAGGTGAAAAACTGTTTTTT
CASSLVFRGGGEKLFF
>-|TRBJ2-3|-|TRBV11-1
TGTGCCAGCAGCTTAGGGGAAGATACGCAGTATTTT
CASSLGEDTQYF
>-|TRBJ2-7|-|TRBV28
TGTGCCAGCTCCAGAGGGGGTGTTGGGTACGAGCAGTACTTC
CASSRGGVGYEQYF
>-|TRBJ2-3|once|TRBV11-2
TGTGCCAGCAGTTTTAACAGGGTCGGTACGCAGTATTTT
CASSFNRVGTQYF
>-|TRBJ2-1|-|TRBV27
TGTGCCAGCAGTTTAGCAGGATGGGATGAGCAGTTCTTC
CASSLAGWDEQFF
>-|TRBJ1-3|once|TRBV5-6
TGTGCCAGCAGCTTGGGGGGACCGAGCTCTGGAAACACCATATATTTT
CASSLGGPSSGNTIYF
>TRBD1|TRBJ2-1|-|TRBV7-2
TGTGCCAGCAGCTTACAGGGGGCGGGGAATGAGCAGTTCTTC
CASSLQGAGNEQFF
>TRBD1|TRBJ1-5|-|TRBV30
TGTGCCTGGAGTTCTTGGTGGACAGGGGATAATCAGCCCCAGCATTTT
CAWSSWWTGDNQPQHF
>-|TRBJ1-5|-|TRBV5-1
TGCGCCAGCAGCTTGAGCGGGTCTTCTGAACAGCCCCAGCATTTT
CASSLSGSSEQPQHF
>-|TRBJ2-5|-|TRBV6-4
TGTGCCAGCAGAGCGGAACAAGAGACCCAGTACTTC
CASRAEQETQYF
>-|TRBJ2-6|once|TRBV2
TGTGCCAGCAGTGAGTCCTCTGGGGCCAACGTCCTGACTTTC
CASSESSGANVLTF
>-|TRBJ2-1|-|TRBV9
TGTGCCAGCAGCGAGTATAGCGGCAATGAGCAGTTCTTC
CASSEYSGNEQFF
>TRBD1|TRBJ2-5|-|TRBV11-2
TGTGCCAGCAGCCCCCTCAGGGGGCAAGAGACCCAGTACTTC
CASSPLRGQETQYF
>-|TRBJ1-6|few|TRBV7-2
TGTGCCAGCAGCTGGGGGCCAGGGATGTCACCCCTCCACTTT
CASSWGPGMSPLHF
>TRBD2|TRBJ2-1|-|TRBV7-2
TGTGCCAGCAGCTCCAAACTAGCGGGAGGCAATGAGCAGTTCTTC
CASSSKLAGGNEQFF
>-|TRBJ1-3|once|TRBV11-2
TGTGCCAGCAGCCCCCCAATTCAGGGCCACCCTGGAAACACCATATATTTT
CASSPPIQGHPGNTIYF
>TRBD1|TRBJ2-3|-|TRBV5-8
TGTGCCAGCAGCTTACCCCAGGGGGCAGATACGCAGTATTTT
CASSLPQGADTQYF
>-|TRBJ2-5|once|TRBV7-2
TGTGCCAGCAGCTCGTACCAAGAGACCCAGTACTTC
CASSSYQETQYF
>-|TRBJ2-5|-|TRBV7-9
TGTGCCAGCAGCTCCCCCTGGGCAGAAGAGACCCAGTACTTC
CASSSPWAEETQYF
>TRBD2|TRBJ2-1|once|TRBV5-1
TGCGCCAGCAGCCCCCGGACTAGCGGGACTCTCTCCTACAATGAGCAGTTCTTC
CASSPRTSGTLSYNEQFF
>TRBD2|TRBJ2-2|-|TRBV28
TGTGCCAGCAGTTTGGTGGCTGGGACTAGCGGGACCGGGGAGCTGTTTTTT
CASSLVAGTSGTGELFF
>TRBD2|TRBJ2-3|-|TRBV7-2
TGTGCCAGCAGCTGGCCGGGACTACCCCGGGATACGCAGTATTTT
CASSWPGLPRDTQYF
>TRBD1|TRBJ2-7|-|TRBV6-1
TGTGCCAGCAGCGAAGGACAGGCCTACGAGCAGTACTTC
CASSEGQAYEQYF
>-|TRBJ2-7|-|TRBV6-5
TGTGCCAGCAGTCCCGTTAGCGGCTCCTACGAGCAGTACTTC
CASSPVSGSYEQYF
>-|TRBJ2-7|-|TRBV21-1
TGTGCCAGCAGCAAAGGAGAGACACCCGAACACTACGAGCAGTACTTC
CASSKGETPEHYEQYF
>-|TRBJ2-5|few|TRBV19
TGTGCCAGTAGTATAGATCGCGAGGGGTTGGCGACCCAGTACTTC
CASSIDREGLATQYF
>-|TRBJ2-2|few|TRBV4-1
TGCGCCAGCAGCCAGGGGCGACTAGGATTTCCCGGGGAGCTGTTTTTT
CASSQGRLGFPGELFF
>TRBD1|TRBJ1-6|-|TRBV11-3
TGTGCCAGGAGACAGGGTCGGAATTCACCCCTCCACTTT
CARRQGRNSPLHF
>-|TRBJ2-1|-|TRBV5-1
TGCGCCAGCAGCCGATTGACTAGGGAGGCGTCGGAGCAGTTCTTC
CASSRLTREASEQFF
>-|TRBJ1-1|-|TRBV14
TGTGCCAGCAGCCGATCAGGGTTGGGGCCTGAAGCTTTCTTT
CASSRSGLGPEAFF
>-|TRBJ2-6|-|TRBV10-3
TGTGCCATCAGTGAGTCGGTGATCCTAAAAACTGGGGCCAACGTCCTGACTTTC
CAISESVILKTGANVLTF
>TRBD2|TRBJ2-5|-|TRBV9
TGTGCCAGCAGCGTAAGGGCGGGGGAAGAGACCCAGTACTTC
CASSVRAGEETQYF
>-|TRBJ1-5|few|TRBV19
TGTGCCAGTGGGTGGAGTAATCAGCCCCAGCATTTT
CASGWSNQPQHF
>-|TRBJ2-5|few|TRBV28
TGTGCCAGCAGTTTTCCCCCGGGTGGGGGCCAAGAGACCCAGTACTTC
CASSFPPGGGQETQYF
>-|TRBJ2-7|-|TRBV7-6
TGTGCCAGCAGCCCTGGGGGACAATACTACGAGCAGTACTTC
CASSPGGQYYEQYF
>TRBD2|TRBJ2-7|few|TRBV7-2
TGTGCCAGCAGCTTCTCTAGCGGGAACGAGCAGTACTTC
CASSFSSGNEQYF
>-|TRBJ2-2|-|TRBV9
TGTGCCAGCAGCGGGGCCTTTAATCCCGGGGAGCTGTTTTTT
CASSGAFNPGELFF
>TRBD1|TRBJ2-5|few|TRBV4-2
TGTGCCAGCAGCCAATCGACAGGGGGCGGCGGAGAGACCCAGTACTTC
CASSQSTGGGGETQYF
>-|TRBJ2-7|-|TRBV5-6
TGTGCCAGCAGCTTGCTACAGACTTTCGATTACGAGCAGTACTTC
CASSLLQTFDYEQYF
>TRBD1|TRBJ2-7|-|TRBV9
TGTGCCAGCAGCGTAGAGGACAGGCTAAACTACGAGCAGTACTTC
CASSVEDRLNYEQYF
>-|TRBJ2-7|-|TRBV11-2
TGTGCCAGCAGCTTAGACAGCAGTCAGAGCTCCTACGAGCAGTACTTC
CASSLDSSQSSYEQYF
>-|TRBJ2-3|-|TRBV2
TGTGCCAGCAGTGAAGGCCCTGTGGGCCTTAACACAGATACGCAGTATTTT
CASSEGPVGLNTDTQYF
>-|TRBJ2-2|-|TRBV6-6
TGTGCCAGCAGTTTTCTCCAGGGAACCGGGGAGCTGTTTTTT
CASSFLQGTGELFF